A selection of T cell receptor beta chains follows, all from one sample in a study of cytomegalovirus exposure and HLA in healthy donors. Sequenced by immunoSEQ multiplex PCR; TCRdb stores in-frame clones only, minus some. The table records about 300,000 clones, approximately 87% of them present only once. Sequenced input: PBMCs. These receptors all stem from a woman younger than 30 in good health and CMV-seronegative. CDR3s include the opening cysteine and the closing phenylalanine or tryptophan. Each record gives: CDR3 length, J gene, clone size, D gene, V gene, CDR3 DNA, CDR3 protein. D genes are given only for firm matches. Size tells how often a clone was seen (once, few, many) or the class of an expanded clone, and some rows leave it out.

>16|TRBJ2-5|.|TRBD2|TRBV27
TGTGCCAGCAGTTCCACCGGGACTAGCGGGGAAGAGACCCAGTACTTC
CASSSTGTSGEETQYF
>14|TRBJ2-1|.|TRBD2|TRBV7-8
TGTGCCAGCAGCCCGATTATTAGCGGGAGTGAGCAGTTCTTC
CASSPIISGSEQFF
>16|TRBJ2-2|.|TRBD1|TRBV7-2
TGTGCCAGCAGCTTAGAACCGGGGACAGAGACCGGGGAGCTGTTTTTT
CASSLEPGTETGELFF
>13|TRBJ1-1|.|TRBD1|TRBV5-6
TGTGCCAGCAGCAACTCGGGACAGGATGAAGCTTTCTTT
CASSNSGQDEAFF
>15|TRBJ2-2|.|TRBD2|TRBV27
TGTGCCAGCGGAGGAAGCGGGAGTTACACCGGGGAGCTGTTTTTT
CASGGSGSYTGELFF
>16|TRBJ1-1|.|TRBD1|TRBV2
TGTGCCAGCAACCGACAGGGATCAGTCTATAGCACTGAAGCTTTCTTT
CASNRQGSVYSTEAFF
>15|TRBJ2-7|.|.|TRBV29-1
TGCAGCGTTGAATGGGGCCGGGGAGGAAGGAACGAGCAGTACTTC
CSVEWGRGGRNEQYF
>13|TRBJ2-1|.|.|TRBV2
TGTGCCAGCATGGACTTCTCCTACAATGAGCAGTTCTTC
CASMDFSYNEQFF
>16|TRBJ1-5|few|.|TRBV6-1
TGTGCCAGCAGTGAAGAGATCCGGGTAGCAAGCCAGCCCCAGCATTTT
CASSEEIRVASQPQHF
>13|TRBJ2-1|once|TRBD2|TRBV27
TGTGCCGCGGGACTAGCGGGGCAGAGTGAGCAGTTCTTC
CAAGLAGQSEQFF
>14|TRBJ1-3|.|.|TRBV5-4
TGTGCCAGCAGCTTGTTAGGGGCTGGAAACACCATATATTTT
CASSLLGAGNTIYF